The clone carrying this T cell receptor beta chain showed up many times. This sample stems from a study of T-cell memory formation after mild COVID-19. TCRdb called the 5' RACE reads again in MiXCR, with one record for every CDR3 protein. The sample lists 210,000 or so distinct CDR3 sequences; approximately 10% were seen once. The germline V and J ends were trimmed by 4 bases and 0 bases, with 12 bases remaining between them. Germline-derived CDR1 and CDR2 are MNHEY and SVGAGI. This CDR3 is built from 15 residues. The V gene is TRBV6-5, the J gene TRBJ1-2, with D possibly TRBD1 on 5 matching bases. This TCR was recovered from a man between 18 and 29 years old who had mild COVID-19 (a few samples of this study predate the infection). Cell type and time point are not known. Input material: PBMCs or a T cell subset sorted from them (not recorded which). Here the CDR3 reads CASSWGAEANYGYTF. CDR3 nucleotides: TGTGCCAGCAGTTGGGGCGCGGAAGCTAACTATGGCTACACCTTC.